This T cell receptor (beta chain) came from a study of cytomegalovirus exposure and HLA in healthy donors. Sequencing used immunoSEQ multiplex PCR; TCRdb keeps in-frame clones, though not all of them. The sample has 100,000 to 150,000 clones; 95% to 96% are singletons. General study findings and limits: The listing of roughly 160 TCR beta chains classed them as cytomegalovirus-associated. In the roughly 130 validation repertoires, a later analysis found that first-cohort TCR clusters tended to co-occur. Many donors shared some public TCRs, even though most TCR sequences were rare.

This clone showed up just once. Its antigen is currently unknown. Sequencing was performed on PBMCs. The TCR comes from a man between 18 and 35 years old in good health and CMV-seronegative.

CDR3 nucleotide sequence: TGTGCCAGCAGTCCTACCTGGGGGGGATCCTACGAGCAGTACTTC. Translated: CASSPTWGGSYEQYF. V gene TRBV28 combines with J gene TRBJ2-7; 7 positions match TRBD2. V gave up 5 bases and J gave up 1 base; unmatched junction bases: 8. The CDR3 covers 15 residues. The germline gives CDR1 MDHEN, CDR2 SYDVKM.